The T cell receptor (beta chain) described here comes from a study of graft-versus-host responses after intestinal transplantation. Across the study: Uniformly, recipients were administered anti-thymocyte globulin induction with subsequent tacrolimus and steroids for approximately three years.

The CDR3 contains 17 residues. The trim removed 2 bases at V and 2 bases at J, leaving 9 bases unmatched. Germline CDR1 reads SGHDN; CDR2 reads FVKESK. TCRdb's copy holds only in-frame clones and misses some; the assay was immunoSEQ multiplex PCR. The sample holds about 23,000 clones, roughly 90% seen once. Details on this clone: The antigen is not known.

Study results and caveats: Some GvH clones were seen earlier in gut or blood, suggesting intestinal origin. Circulating GvH clone levels at their peak were associated with HvG declines (early post-transplant). Some patients had graft-donor T cell macrochimerism, and their allografts showed high graft-versus-host to host-versus-graft clonal ratios.

The chain recombines TRBV14 with TRBJ2-3, with 8 positions matching TRBD2. The material was PBMCs, obtained 39 days after intestinal transplant. The sequence was obtained from a human patient who received an intestinal transplant, so some T cells may come from the graft donor. Here the CDR3 DNA reads TGTGCCAGCAGCCAATACTGGGAGCGGGGGTCCACAGATACGCAGTATTTT. It codes for CASSQYWERGSTDTQYF.